Sequencing of this T cell receptor (beta chain) was carried out in a study of blood T cell repertoires in COVID-19. Study as a whole: Acute-phase and convalescent COVID-19 samples originated in the United States, Italy and Spain.

From germline, CDR1 is MDHEN and CDR2 SYDVKM. V was cut by 6 bases and J by 5 bases, with 7 bases left in between. The CDR3 has 11 amino acids. Original handling: Reference gene primer amplification gave estimated nucleated cell counts. Assay: immunoSEQ multiplex PCR; the TCRdb copy retains only in-frame clones and omits some. D and trimming come from the DNA, and the V and J calls and clone size come from that table. Among under 300,000 clones listed, 87% were seen once. Specimen: PBMCs or T cells enriched from blood (not recorded which). This rearrangement joins TRBV28 to TRBJ1-2; D gene uncertain. The TCR comes from a woman in her 30s with acute COVID-19. CDR3 sequence: CASSPSYGYTF. CDR3 DNA sequence: TGTGCCAGCAGCCCTAGTTATGGCTACACCTTC.